The entry that follows covers one TCR beta chain sequence. The data were taken from a study of blood T cell repertoires in COVID-19. Whole-study context: Sites in the United States, Italy and Spain provided acute and convalescent COVID-19 samples.

Some clones are missing from TCRdb's copy, which holds only in-frame ones; the method was immunoSEQ multiplex PCR. The sample yields tens of thousands of clones, roughly 80% seen once. This CDR3 has 13 amino acids. Germline lookup yields CDR1 KGHDR and CDR2 SFDVKD. V was pared by 9 bases and J by 2 bases, with 9 bases between. This receptor was obtained from a man in his fifties or sixties with acute or convalescent COVID-19. The chain couples TRBV24-1 to TRBJ2-2; TRBD2 is a possible D gene (7 bases). Specimen: peripheral blood. The DNA for the CDR3 is TGTGCCACCGGGGGGGCCAACACCGGGGAGCTGTTTTTT. Protein: CATGGANTGELFF.